This T cell receptor (beta chain) comes out of a study of T-cell memory formation after mild COVID-19. Comments on this clonotype: Its antigen remains unidentified.

The V and J ends lost 2 bases and 2 bases respectively, with 10 bases between them. The CDR3 extends over 15 amino acids. Germline V gives CDR1 SGHVS, CDR2 FQNEAQ. Overall study results and limits: Clones contracting over day 15 to 85 were CD4/CD8 balanced, with later expanders leaning CD4+.

TCRdb re-called the 5' RACE reads with MiXCR, one entry per CDR3 protein. The sample records about 400,000 distinct CDR3 sequences, 23% being singletons. This clonotype was sampled from an adult woman who had mild COVID-19 (a few samples of this study predate the infection). Cell type and time point are not known. The sequencing input was PBMCs or a T cell subset sorted from them (not recorded which). The rearrangement joins TRBV7-8 to TRBJ1-5; tentative D call: TRBD1 (5 bases). CDR3: CASSLRGTGNQPQHF. In nucleotides, the CDR3 is TGTGCCAGCAGCTTAAGAGGGACTGGCAATCAGCCCCAGCATTTT.